These 4 T cell receptor beta chains came from one sample sequenced in a study of blood T cell repertoires in COVID-19. Here immunoSEQ multiplex PCR was the method, and the copy in TCRdb shows in-frame clones only, minus some. The data show hundreds of thousands of clones, with roughly 80% seen just once and about 5% held by the top ten. Sequencing was carried out using PBMCs or T cells enriched from blood (not recorded which). Receptors originate from a man aged 40-49 years who had been exposed to COVID-19.

The chain employs TRBV5-6 and TRBJ1-1; 9 nucleotides align to TRBD1. Losses at the gene ends were 4 bases for V and 3 bases for J; bases not matched to a gene: 7. CDR3 length: 15 residues. Looked up from germline, CDR1 is SGHDT and CDR2 is YYEEEE. The CDR3 DNA is TGTGCCAGCAGCGGGCGGAGACAGGGGGACACTGAAGCTTTCTTT. Protein: CASSGRRQGDTEAFF.

This clone was detected only once. V gene TRBV6-2 or TRBV6-3 combines with J gene TRBJ2-2; D gene ambiguous. V gave up 6 bases and J gave up 7 bases, with 18 bases separating them. The CDR3 covers 15 residues. Germline V gene data show CDR1 as MNHEY and CDR2 as SVGEGT. Here the CDR3 reads CASSPSVRVGGELFF. Written as DNA, the CDR3 is TGTGCCAGCAGCCCCAGTGTCCGGGTCGGCGGGGAGCTGTTTTTT.

V usage is TRBV9 and J usage is TRBJ2-1; D call uncertain. This CDR3 spans 11 amino acids. The V and J ends lost 2 bases and 8 bases respectively, with 5 bases between them. In germline, CDR1 is SGDLS, CDR2 YYNGEE. Here the CDR3 DNA reads TGTGCCAGCAGCGTGTCGGATGAGCAGTTCTTC. Translating it yields CASSVSDEQFF.

The genes are TRBV7-8 and TRBJ2-7; 9 bases map to TRBD1. CDR1 SGHVS and CDR2 FQNEAQ come from the germline V gene. With 5 bases clipped from V and 2 bases from J, the junction kept 4 bases outside the gene matches. The CDR3 length is 14 residues. CDR3: CASSNRGQAYEQYF. CDR3 in DNA: TGTGCCAGCAGCAACAGGGGGCAGGCCTACGAGCAGTACTTC.